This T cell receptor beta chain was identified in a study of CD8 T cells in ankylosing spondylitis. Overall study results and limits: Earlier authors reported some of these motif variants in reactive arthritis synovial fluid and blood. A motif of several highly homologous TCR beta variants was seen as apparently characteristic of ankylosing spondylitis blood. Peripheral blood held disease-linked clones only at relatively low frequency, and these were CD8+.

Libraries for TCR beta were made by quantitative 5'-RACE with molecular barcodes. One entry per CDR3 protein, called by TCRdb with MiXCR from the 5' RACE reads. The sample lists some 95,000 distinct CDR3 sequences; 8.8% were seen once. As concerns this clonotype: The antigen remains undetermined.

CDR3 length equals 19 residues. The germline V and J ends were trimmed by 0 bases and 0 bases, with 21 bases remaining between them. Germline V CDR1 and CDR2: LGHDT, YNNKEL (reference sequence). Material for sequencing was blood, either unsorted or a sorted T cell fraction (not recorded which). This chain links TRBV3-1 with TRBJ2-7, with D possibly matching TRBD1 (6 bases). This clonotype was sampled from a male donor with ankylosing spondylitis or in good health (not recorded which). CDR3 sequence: CASSQDNRGHNIRSYEQYF. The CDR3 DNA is TGTGCCAGCAGCCAAGATAATCGGGGACACAATATTCGCTCCTACGAGCAGTACTTC.